This TCR beta chain was identified during a study of blood T cell repertoires in COVID-19 (dated by TCRdb to the early 2020s). Broadly, across the study: Samples from collaborators originated in the United States, Italy and Spain and spanned both the acute and convalescent phases of COVID-19. The prospective study material was composed of cDNA or gDNA derived from T cells, B-cell-depleted T cells, or PBMCs. The dataset comprised deeply sampled blood TCRbeta repertoires from subjects exposed to, actively infected with, or recovered from COVID-19. The repertoires were made available in a free public database intended to serve as a resource for research on the immune response to SARS-CoV-2. Samples were obtained from the ongoing ImmuneRACE study (first 160 participants) and from some 1,200 subjects provided by 6 global collaborators. Nearly every sample came with metadata listing a de-identified subject ID, COVID-19 status, age in years and sex. Where available, HLA class I and class II types were taken from metadata supplied by the sample provider and were not determined by assay-based typing. What the authors observed across the whole study: Clinical and demographic metadata were provided uncurated, with the amount varying by source and participant.

A word on this clone: It has no known antigen specificity. Base qualities are not at hand, and no much larger clone is one base apart.

TCRbeta CDR3 regions were amplified from genomic DNA using the immunoSEQ Assay, a bias-controlled multiplex PCR. Under the source paper's analysis protocol: The number of nucleated cells in each sample was estimated by amplification of reference gene primers within the assay. To quantify the absolute abundance of each unique TCRbeta CDR3 rearrangement, sequence reads were collapsed and filtered. For each sample, productive Simpson clonality was calculated by taking the square root of Simpson's diversity index across productive rearrangements. TCRdb's version of the immuneACCESS table is confined to in-frame rearrangements and falls short of the full clone set. An unresolved V gene accounts for under half of the shortfall where checked; the remainder is of unknown origin. That table is the source of V, J and clone size, and D and trimming were worked out from the DNA. The sample profile shows about 370,000 clones; approximately 90% of them were found once. Roughly 0.86% of the sample rests with the top ten.

Participants in the prospective study were enrolled through a virtual design, were aged roughly 18 to 100 years, and lived in 24 United States geographic areas. Cohort assignment in the prospective study relied on participant-reported clinical history from a screening survey and a study questionnaire. Exposed participants were defined as having been in contact with someone with a PCR-confirmed or clinician-diagnosed COVID-19 case within 2 weeks of study entry. Each participant in the prospective study had whole blood, serum and a nasopharyngeal or oropharyngeal swab collected by mobile phlebotomists. Participants in the prospective study had the option to provide additional blood draws and questionnaires over an approximately 2-month period. Before DNA extraction, blood samples from the prospective study were shipped at room temperature or frozen. CDR3 length: 14 amino acids, cysteine to phenylalanine. The DNA shown is the 42-base CDR3, in frame from base 1. Taken from the germline V gene, the CDR1 and CDR2 loops are SGHRS and YFSETQ. The germline V end is reduced by 3 bases and the J end by 0 bases; junction bases left unmatched: 1.

The chain is assembled from TRBV5-1 and TRBJ1-1; the junction holds 8 bases that match TRBD1. This clonotype was sampled from a woman aged 40 to 49 who had been exposed to COVID-19. The sample taken for sequencing was PBMCs or T cells enriched from blood (not recorded which). The DNA sequence is as follows: TGCGCCAGCAGCTCGGGACAGGTGAACACTGAAGCTTTCTTT. This codes for CASSSGQVNTEAFF.